These 14 T cell receptor beta chains were all obtained from the same sample, sequenced in a study of OX40 agonist ivuxolimab in advanced cancers. Profiled with immunoSEQ multiplex PCR; TCRdb holds only in-frame clones, not every one. The profile shows 21,000 or so clones, around 83% of them singletons. Here the sequenced sample was CD4+ or CD8+ T cells sorted from blood, taken in a trial of the OX40 agonist ivuxolimab. The receptors originated from an adult with an advanced solid tumor such as melanoma, head and neck, liver or kidney cancer.

V and J are TRBV6-1 and TRBJ2-2, with D unresolved. V shed 8 bases and J shed 0 bases, with 7 bases lying between them. Germline CDR1 and CDR2: MNHNS and SASEGT. This CDR3 region has 13 residues. In nucleotides, the CDR3 is TGTGCCAGCGCGATTCCGAACACCGGGGAGCTGTTTTTT. This encodes CASAIPNTGELFF.

This clone was seen only once. CDR3 sequence: CASSLITSGRLNEQFF. The CDR3 nucleotides read TGTGCCAGCAGTTTGATCACTAGCGGGAGGCTCAATGAGCAGTTCTTC. This chain uses TRBV28 with TRBJ2-1; 12 bases map to TRBD2. Germline CDR1 MDHEN, CDR2 SYDVKM. Trimming cost V 3 bases and J 6 bases; bases outside gene matches: 6. The CDR3 covers 16 residues.

The rearrangement uses TRBV2 and TRBJ2-7; unclear D gene. The germline V gene encodes CDR1 SNHLY and CDR2 FYNNEI. Between the trimmed V and J ends, which lost 6 bases and 0 bases, there was a span of 6 bases. The CDR3 is made up of 12 amino acids. CDR3 DNA sequence: TGTGCCAGCAGAGGCGGCTCCTACGAGCAGTACTTC. It is translated as CASRGGSYEQYF.

The J gene is TRBJ1-2, the V gene TRBV5-1, with D possibly TRBD1 on 5 matching bases. Germline CDR1 SGHRS, CDR2 YFSETQ. V shed 7 bases and J shed 0 bases, with 16 bases lying between them. The CDR3 covers 15 residues. The CDR3 nucleotides are TGCGCCAGCTTCACGAAGGGGTCGGCTAACTATGGCTACACCTTC. Its protein is CASFTKGSANYGYTF.

J is TRBJ2-7 and V is TRBV5-3, with D maybe TRBD2 (6 bases). TRBV5-3 is sorted into the ORF group, with uncertain function. V was clipped by 9 bases and J by 1 base, with 23 bases between them. The CDR3 has 16 amino acids. Here the CDR3 reads CATPHGLGGASYEQYF. For the CDR3, the DNA is TGTGCCACCCCGCACGGTTTGGGGGGTGCATCCTACGAGCAGTACTTC.

In its sample, this clone was seen once. V is TRBV27 and J is TRBJ2-5, with no clear D. Deletions cut 6 bases from V and 4 bases from J, with 18 bases between. CDR1 and CDR2 (germline): MNHEY, SMNVEV (reference sequence). This CDR3 region has 15 residues. Here the CDR3 DNA reads TGTGCCAGCAGCCCCTGGCCATCTTCGAGAGAGACCCAGTACTTC. It yields the protein CASSPWPSSRETQYF.

The rearrangement links TRBV5-5 to TRBJ2-7; TRBD2 might be the D (6 bases). Trimming removed 6 bases from V and 5 bases from J, with 21 bases in between. This CDR3 spans 15 amino acids. Germline V gene data show CDR1 as SGHKS and CDR2 as YYEKEE (reference sequence). CDR3 sequence (DNA): TGTGCCAGCACCCCGTATGTGGGGGAGGTGGACGAGCAGTACTTC. It yields the protein CASTPYVGEVDEQYF.

CDR3 protein: CASSLGLRTDTQYF. The CDR3 DNA sequence: TGTGCCAGCAGCTTAGGCCTGCGGACAGATACGCAGTATTTT. The chain combines TRBV13 with TRBJ2-3; no firm D call. V was trimmed by 0 bases and J by 3 bases, leaving 7 bases between them. The germline CDR1 and CDR2 sequences are PRHDT and FYEKMQ (reference sequence). The CDR3 runs to 14 residues.

J is TRBJ2-4 and V is TRBV2, with 10 bases aligning to TRBD1. This CDR3 comprises 16 residues. Germline V gene sequence: CDR1 SNHLY, CDR2 FYNNEI. The V and J ends lost 6 bases and 9 bases, in that order; junction bases with no gene match: 14. The CDR3: CASSSPPGTGERIQYF. CDR3 nucleotides: TGTGCCAGCAGCTCCCCCCCCGGGACAGGGGAGCGCATTCAGTACTTC. Complete variable domain (other parts from reference TRBV2 and TRBJ2-4): EPEVTQTPSHQVTQMGQEVILRCVPISNHLYFYWYRQILGQKVEFLVSFYNNEISEKSEIFDDQFSVERPDGSNFTLKIRSTKLEDSAMYFCASSSPPGTGERIQYFGAGTRLSVL.

This chain joins TRBV6-4 and TRBJ2-2, with D possibly being TRBD1 (6 bases). V lost 5 bases, J lost 7 bases, and 11 bases lay in between. The CDR3 loop spans 13 amino acids. The germline gives CDR1 MRHNA, CDR2 SNTAGT. CDR3 sequence: CASSHRVDGELFF. The CDR3 DNA reads TGTGCCAGCAGTCACAGGGTTGACGGGGAGCTGTTTTTT.

V usage is TRBV5-1 and J usage is TRBJ2-3, with 9 bases that match TRBD2. The CDR3 runs to 16 residues. V was pared by 0 bases and J by 2 bases, with 4 bases of the junction left unmatched. Germline V gene lookup returns CDR1 SGHRS and CDR2 YFSETQ. CDR3 residues: CASSLALAGYTDTQYF. CDR3 DNA: TGCGCCAGCAGCTTGGCCCTAGCGGGATACACAGATACGCAGTATTTT.

The J gene is TRBJ2-3, the V gene TRBV6-5; D is undetermined. V was cut by 5 bases and J by 5 bases, with 11 bases left in between. Germline CDR1 MNHEY, CDR2 SVGAGI. This CDR3 spans 13 amino acids. CDR3 in amino acids: CASSPRLQDTQYF. The CDR3 coding sequence is TGTGCCAGCAGTCCCCGACTGCAAGATACGCAGTATTTT.

CDR3 loop: CASSRTGMELYGYTF. DNA of the CDR3: TGTGCCAGCTCGCGGACAGGGATGGAGCTATATGGCTACACCTTC. This chain links TRBV18 with TRBJ1-2; TRBD1 matches at 8 bases. V was pared by 6 bases and J by 5 bases, with 11 bases of the junction left unmatched. CDR3 length: 15 residues. Germline lookup yields CDR1 KGHSH and CDR2 LQKENI.

Only a few counts were recorded for this clone. The chain uses TRBV25-1 and TRBJ2-5; the D gene is possibly TRBD1 (5 bases). This CDR3 comprises 14 residues. Germline lookup yields CDR1 MGHDK and CDR2 SYGVNS. V was shortened by 6 bases and J by 0 bases, with 11 bases between the two germline ends. The CDR3 spells CASRMSGYQETQYF. In DNA form, the CDR3 reads TGTGCCAGCAGAATGTCAGGGTACCAAGAGACCCAGTACTTC.